This T cell receptor beta chain was captured by sequencing in a study of shared clonotypes between healthy human individuals. Per the germline V gene, CDR1 is SGDLS and CDR2 is YYNGEE. The CDR3 has 14 amino acids. V was pared by 0 bases and J by 2 bases, with 7 bases between. The data were produced by immunoSEQ multiplex PCR, yet TCRdb's version contains in-frame clones alone and is incomplete. The sample has 2 million or so clones; just under 95% are singletons. Study-level points and caveats: At large depth, rarefaction still showed sorted-subset sequencing to be incomplete. Some clonotypes were shared by all four sorted-subset donors, while others were not shared. The non-shared ones had lower generation probabilities than the shared ones.

This clone occurred a few times. The target antigen is unknown. The sample carries other DNA sequences with the same CDR3. Terminally differentiated effector memory CD45RA+ cells were excluded by CCR7 positive selection of CD45RO-negative cells. This clonotype originated in a young man in good health. The rearrangement uses TRBV9 and TRBJ2-3; TRBD1 is a possible D gene (6 bases). The sample taken for sequencing was naive CD8+ T cells sorted from blood. The CDR3: CASSVEGDTDTQYF. The DNA for the CDR3 is TGTGCCAGCAGCGTAGAGGGGGACACAGATACGCAGTATTTT.